Listed here are 17 T cell receptor beta chains from one sample, sequenced in a study of T-cell reconstitution after alpha-beta-depleted transplantation in children. Preparation of the TCRbeta library was carried out with unique molecular identifiers. Each CDR3 protein is one row after TCRdb ran MiXCR on the PCR reads. This table has 200,000 to 300,000 distinct CDR3 sequences, about 12% appearing once. The sample was PBMCs from the stem cell graft donor, taken from the stem cell graft. The receptors originated from a human donor who donated a stem cell graft to a child with acute lymphoblastic leukemia.

The CDR3 region has the DNA TGTGCCAGCGGCAAGAGGACGTTGAACACTGAAGCTTTCTTT. The encoded protein is CASGKRTLNTEAFF. The chain is built from TRBV27 and TRBJ1-1; D is ambiguous. Germline V gene lookup returns CDR1 MNHEY and CDR2 SMNVEV (reference sequence). The CDR3 contains 14 residues. The V gene lost 8 bases and the J gene lost 0 bases, with 13 bases spanning the gap.

This clonotype was counted ten times or more. The chain is built from TRBV24-1 and TRBJ2-5, with D possibly matching TRBD2 (5 bases). This CDR3 has 16 residues. V lost 2 bases and J lost 0, with 12 bases in between. Germline V gene lookup returns CDR1 KGHDR and CDR2 SFDVKD. CDR3 sequence: CATSDSFGADQETQYF. The CDR3 bases are TGTGCCACCAGTGATTCATTTGGAGCGGACCAAGAGACCCAGTACTTC.

In its sample, this clonotype was seen many times. The chain employs TRBV7-8 and TRBJ2-3, with 9 bases fitting TRBD2. V lost 10 bases, J lost 3 bases, and 11 bases stayed unmatched. The CDR3 covers 15 residues. Looked up from germline, CDR1 is SGHVS and CDR2 is FQNEAQ. The CDR3 region is CATSISGSGTDTQYF. The DNA of the CDR3 is TGTGCCACTTCAATTAGCGGGAGCGGGACAGATACGCAGTATTTT. The full variable domain, in which reference TRBV7-8 and TRBJ2-3 provide the parts outside the CDR3, is GAGVSQSPRYKVAKRGQDVALRCDPISGHVSLFWYQQALGQGPEFLTYFQNEAQLDKSGLPSDRFFAERPEGSVSTLKIQRTQQEDSAVYLCATSISGSGTDTQYFGPGTRLTVL.

This clonotype was seen many times. This chain uses TRBV20-1 with TRBJ2-5, with D uncertain. V lost 4 bases, J lost 5 bases, and 11 bases lay in between. The CDR3 is 12 amino acids. Germline CDR1 and CDR2: DFQATT and SNEGSKA (reference sequence). The CDR3: CSAKGSVETQYF. CDR3 DNA: TGCAGTGCTAAAGGTTCGGTGGAGACCCAGTACTTC.

This clonotype has at least ten counts. The chain has TRBV9 and TRBJ2-7, with D possibly matching TRBD2 (6 bases). Germline-derived CDR1 and CDR2 are SGDLS and YYNGEE. This CDR3 spans 15 amino acids. V lost 2 bases, J lost 2 bases, and 14 bases lay in between. Here the CDR3 DNA reads TGTGCCAGCAGCGTCTCCGGGACTTTTGCCTACGAGCAGTACTTC. It specifies CASSVSGTFAYEQYF. Full variable domain (outside the CDR3, taken from reference TRBV9 and TRBJ2-7): DSGVTQTPKHLITATGQRVTLRCSPRSGDLSVYWYQQSLDQGLQFLIQYYNGEERAKGNILERFSAQQFPDLHSELNLSSLELGDSALYFCASSVSGTFAYEQYFGPGTRLTVT.

In this sample, this clonotype turned up a few times. This sequence joins TRBV7-9 and TRBJ1-1, with a tentative D call TRBD1 (6 bases). Trimming cost V 5 bases and J 7 bases, with 8 bases left between them. CDR1 and CDR2 from the germline V gene are SEHNR and FQNEAQ (reference sequence). This CDR3 region has 11 residues. The CDR3: CASSKGGEAFF. The CDR3 nucleotides are TGTGCCAGCAGCAAGGGGGGTGAAGCTTTCTTT.

This clonotype came up many times. The V gene is TRBV10-2, the J gene TRBJ2-3; a possible D gene is TRBD1 (6 bases). Between the trimmed V and J ends, which lost 10 bases and 1 base, there was a span of 12 bases. The germline CDR1 and CDR2 sequences are WSHSY and SAAADI. This CDR3 region has 13 residues. Here the CDR3 DNA reads TGCGCCACCCTTCGACAGGGCACAGATACGCAGTATTTT. This encodes CATLRQGTDTQYF.

With regard to this clonotype: A much larger clone sits a single nucleotide away, making a read error possible. The rearrangement links TRBV27 to TRBJ2-3, with D hard to call. The CDR3 is 16 residues long. V lost 5 bases and J 0 bases, leaving 15 bases between the germline ends. CDR1 is MNHEY and CDR2 is SMNVEV in the germline V gene (reference sequence). The CDR3 nucleotides read TGTGCCAGCAGTCGCAGGAGCCGACCTAGCACAGATACGCAGTATTTT. This translates into CASSRRSRPSTDTQYF.

This chain uses TRBV7-2 with TRBJ2-7; D not resolved. The germline gives CDR1 SGHTA, CDR2 FQGNSA. V lost 0 bases to trimming and J lost 0 bases, with 6 bases between them. The CDR3 is 14 amino acids. CDR3 amino acids: CASSLADLSYEQYF. CDR3 in DNA: TGTGCCAGCAGCTTAGCGGACCTCTCCTACGAGCAGTACTTC.

This clonotype was found many times. This chain uses TRBV5-4 with TRBJ2-7; 8 bases map to TRBD1. Germline CDR1 SGHNT, CDR2 YYREEE (reference sequence). The CDR3 is made up of 15 amino acids. Germline trimming cut 4 bases from V and 6 bases from J; bases unmatched to any gene: 12. As DNA, the CDR3 is TGTGCCAGCAGCCCCGGACAGGGTCGTTTCGGCGAGCAGTACTTC. This gives the protein CASSPGQGRFGEQYF. Combining the CDR3 with reference TRBV5-4 and TRBJ2-7 gives the whole variable domain ETGVTQSPTHLIKTRGQQVTLRCSSQSGHNTVSWYQQALGQGPQFIFQYYREEENGRGNFPPRFSGLQFPNYSSELNVNALELDDSALYLCASSPGQGRFGEQYFGPGTRLTVT.

This clonotype showed up many times. V is TRBV10-3 and J is TRBJ2-4; 8 bases are shared with TRBD1. The germline gives CDR1 ENHRY, CDR2 SYGVKD. V shed 2 bases, J shed 9 bases, and the junction held 9 bases outside the gene matches. CDR3 length: 15 amino acids. This chain's CDR3 is CAISEGGQGLGIQYF. Here the CDR3 DNA reads TGTGCCATCAGTGAGGGAGGACAGGGCCTGGGCATTCAGTACTTC.

There are many counts of this clonotype. Here the CDR3 DNA reads TGCAGTGCTGGGACAGACTATAGCAATCAGCCCCAGCATTTT. Translating it yields CSAGTDYSNQPQHF. This chain connects TRBV20-1 to TRBJ1-5, with 7 bases fitting TRBD1. The J segment lost 0 bases and the V segment lost 5 bases, leaving 4 bases of the junction unmatched. This CDR3 has 14 residues. The germline V gene encodes CDR1 DFQATT and CDR2 SNEGSKA (reference sequence).

This clonotype occurred many times. The chain joins TRBV6-2 or TRBV6-3 to TRBJ1-6; no reliable D call. Germline V gene lookup returns CDR1 MNHEY and CDR2 SVGEGT. V lost 6 bases to trimming and J lost 0 bases, with 15 bases between them. This CDR3 spans 17 amino acids. The CDR3 DNA is TGTGCCAGCAGAGTCAAGGGTCAGAGCTCCTATAATTCACCCCTCCACTTT. It specifies CASRVKGQSSYNSPLHF.

Remarks on this clonotype: A read error is possible here, since a much larger clone lies one base away. The J gene is TRBJ2-7, the V gene TRBV12-3 or TRBV12-4, with D perhaps TRBD1 or TRBD2 (5 bases each). Trimming removed 6 bases at V and 0 bases at J, with 24 bases between. The CDR3 is 18 amino acids. In nucleotides, the CDR3 is TGTGCCAGCAGCTTTAAGGGGACCACCATGTCGAGCTCCTACGAGCAGTACTTC. Protein: CASSFKGTTMSSSYEQYF.

Many counts were recorded for this clonotype. The J gene is TRBJ2-6, the V gene TRBV29-1; TRBD1 might be the D (6 bases). The length of the CDR3 is 16 residues. Germline V CDR1 and CDR2: SQVTM, ANQGSEA. V lost 1 base, J lost 1 base, and 11 bases lay in between. CDR3: CSVEGTDTSGANVLTF. The CDR3 DNA is TGCAGCGTTGAAGGGACAGATACATCTGGGGCCAACGTCCTGACTTTC. Looking up the rest from reference TRBV29-1 and TRBJ2-6 gives the full variable domain: SAVISQKPSRDICQRGTSLTIQCQVDSQVTMMFWYRQQPGQSLTLIATANQGSEATYESGFVIDKFPISRPNLTFSTLTVSNMSPEDSSIYLCSVEGTDTSGANVLTFGAGSRLTVL.

This clonotype was detected many times. This chain uses TRBV5-1 with TRBJ2-1; TRBD2 agrees at 10 bases. CDR1 and CDR2 from the germline V gene are SGHRS and YFSETQ. The CDR3 runs 15 residues. With 2 bases clipped from V and 4 bases from J, the junction kept 3 bases outside the gene matches. In nucleotides, the CDR3 is TGCGCCAGCAGCTTTCTAGCGGGGGCTTACAATGAGCAGTTCTTC. This sequence encodes CASSFLAGAYNEQFF.

The genes are TRBV27 and TRBJ1-1; tentatively, D is TRBD1 (5 bases). Trimming pared 5 bases from V and 1 base from J, leaving 11 bases between. CDR1 MNHEY and CDR2 SMNVEV come from the germline V gene (reference sequence). This CDR3 has 14 amino acids. CDR3 protein: CASSPGYANTEAFF. The CDR3, as DNA: TGTGCCAGCAGTCCAGGGTACGCGAACACTGAAGCTTTCTTT.